This TCR beta chain was obtained from a study of T cells expressing NK-cell markers. UMIs accompanied the 5'RACE template switching by which TCR beta cDNA was made. TCRdb reprocessed the 5' RACE reads, with one entry per CDR3 protein and no DNA. The data include roughly 110,000 distinct CDR3 sequences; the top ten clones carry approximately 17%. General study points: About six of the donors carried dominant NKG2C+ clonotypes that took up roughly 1.0-8% of their CD8+ T cells. The same clonotypes also predominated in the CD3+CD56-NKG2C+ fraction of several donors. Whether expanded NKG2C+ T cell clones were HCMV-specific remained unclear.

A word on this clonotype: What it binds is unknown.

Per germline, CDR1 SGHRS and CDR2 YFSETQ. The CDR3 extends over 17 amino acids. The chain carries TRBV5-1 and TRBJ2-1; TCRdb picks TRBD2, but there is no DNA to check that call. Sequencing used blood T cells: a sorted CD56 or NKG2C T cell subset, CD4+ or CD8+ T cells, or bulk PBMC T cells (not recorded which). The TCR was taken from a woman aged 18 to 75 in good health. The CDR3 region is CASSLGWTSGPYNEQFF.